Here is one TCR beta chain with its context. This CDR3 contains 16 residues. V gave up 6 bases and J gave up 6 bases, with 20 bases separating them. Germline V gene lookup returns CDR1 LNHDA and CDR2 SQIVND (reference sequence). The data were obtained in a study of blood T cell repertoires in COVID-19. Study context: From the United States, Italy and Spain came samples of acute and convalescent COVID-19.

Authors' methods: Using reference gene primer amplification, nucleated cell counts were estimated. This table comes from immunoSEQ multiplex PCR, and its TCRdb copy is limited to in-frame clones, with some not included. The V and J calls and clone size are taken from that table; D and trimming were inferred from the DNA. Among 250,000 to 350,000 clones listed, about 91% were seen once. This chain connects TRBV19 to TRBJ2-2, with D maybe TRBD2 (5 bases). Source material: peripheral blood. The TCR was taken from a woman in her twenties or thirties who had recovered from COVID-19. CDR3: CASSASVGMRAGELFF. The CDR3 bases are TGTGCCAGTAGCGCCTCCGTAGGGATGAGGGCCGGGGAGCTGTTTTTT.